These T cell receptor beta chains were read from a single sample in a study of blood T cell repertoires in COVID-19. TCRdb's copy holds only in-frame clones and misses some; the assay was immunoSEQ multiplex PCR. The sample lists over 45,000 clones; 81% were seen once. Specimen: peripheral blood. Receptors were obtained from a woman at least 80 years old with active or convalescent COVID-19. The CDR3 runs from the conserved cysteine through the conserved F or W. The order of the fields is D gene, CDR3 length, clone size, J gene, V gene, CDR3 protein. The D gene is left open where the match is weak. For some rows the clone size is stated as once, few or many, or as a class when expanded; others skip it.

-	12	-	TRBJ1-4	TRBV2	CASRRTNEKLFF
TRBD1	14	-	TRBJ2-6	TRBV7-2	CASSLMGTGSVLTF
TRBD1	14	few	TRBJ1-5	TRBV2	CASRDRAGNQPQHF
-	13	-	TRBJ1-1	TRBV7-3	CASSSQGNTEAFF
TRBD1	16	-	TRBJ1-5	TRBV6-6	CASRDNRGSSNQPQHF
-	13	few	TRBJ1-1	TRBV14	CASSRLLNTEAFF
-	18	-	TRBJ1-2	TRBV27	CASSLGVSARGLNYGYTF
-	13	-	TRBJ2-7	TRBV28	CASSSHQGYEQYF
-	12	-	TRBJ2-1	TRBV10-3	CAISETGNEQFF
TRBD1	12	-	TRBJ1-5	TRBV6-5	CASKWTGESQHF
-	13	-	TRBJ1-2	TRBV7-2	CASSFDTSYGYTF
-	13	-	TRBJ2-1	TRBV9	CASSAGTPNEQFF
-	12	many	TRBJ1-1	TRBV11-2	CASSNNRDEAFF
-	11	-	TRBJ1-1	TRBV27	CASRRGTEAFF
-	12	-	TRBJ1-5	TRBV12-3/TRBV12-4	CASSFSLRPQHF
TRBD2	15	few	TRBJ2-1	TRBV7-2	CASSDQAGGYNEQFF
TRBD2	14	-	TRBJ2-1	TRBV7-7	CASSLDSSGGPQFF
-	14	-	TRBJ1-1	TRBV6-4	CASSDTDRRTEAFF
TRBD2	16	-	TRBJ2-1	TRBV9	CASGKGRRGGYNEQFF
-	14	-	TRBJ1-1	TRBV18	CASSPNGQGSEAFF
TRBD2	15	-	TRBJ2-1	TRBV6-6	CASTPHGSGGNEQFF
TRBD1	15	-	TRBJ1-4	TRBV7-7	CASSLGGTANEKLFF
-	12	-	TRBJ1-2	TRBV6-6	CASSGGAGGYTF
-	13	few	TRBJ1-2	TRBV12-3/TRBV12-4	CASSLTGYYGYTF
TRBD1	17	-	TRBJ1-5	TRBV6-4	CASSEWDRGVSNQPQHF
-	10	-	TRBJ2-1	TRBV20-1	CSAYLSEQFF
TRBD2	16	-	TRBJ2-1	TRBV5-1	CASSFSVAGAYNEQFF
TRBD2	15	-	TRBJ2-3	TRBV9	CASSSSSGGYDTQYF
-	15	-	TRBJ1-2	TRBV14	CASSPKVRTDYGYTF
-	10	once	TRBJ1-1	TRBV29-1	CSVSNTEAFF
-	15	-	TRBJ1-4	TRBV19	CASGAGFSVVEKLFF
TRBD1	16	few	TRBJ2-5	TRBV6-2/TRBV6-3	CASSYSDRGFQETQYF
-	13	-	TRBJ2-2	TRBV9	CATSGRNTGELFF
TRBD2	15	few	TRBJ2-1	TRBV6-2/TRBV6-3	CASSPGTTLYNEQFF
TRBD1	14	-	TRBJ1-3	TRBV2	CASSEQGGRNTIYF
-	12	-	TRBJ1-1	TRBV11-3	CAGTGRGTEAFF
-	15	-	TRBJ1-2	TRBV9	CASSVAGGRSYGYTF
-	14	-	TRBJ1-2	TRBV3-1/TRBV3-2	CASSQGGTNYGYTF
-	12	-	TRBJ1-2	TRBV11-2	CASSLGAYGYTF
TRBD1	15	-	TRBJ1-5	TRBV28	CASSSHSTGTQPQHF
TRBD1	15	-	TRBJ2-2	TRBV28	CASRKQGAGTGELFF
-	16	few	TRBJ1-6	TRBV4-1	CASSPGRAEYNSPLHF
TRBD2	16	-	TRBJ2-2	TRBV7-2	CASSLRSGGRTGELFF
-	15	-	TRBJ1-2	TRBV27	CASSPKTGANYGYTF
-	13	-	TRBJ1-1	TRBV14	CASSQQMNTEAFF
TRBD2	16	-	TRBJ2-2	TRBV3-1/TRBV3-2	CASSQVLGGFTGELFF
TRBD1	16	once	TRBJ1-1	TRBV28	CASRPAQGQGGTEAFF
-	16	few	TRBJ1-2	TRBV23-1	CASSQSGEGANYGYTF
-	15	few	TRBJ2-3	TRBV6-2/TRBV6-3	CASSTAGEGTDTQYF
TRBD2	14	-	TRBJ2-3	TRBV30	CAWTSGRATDTQYF
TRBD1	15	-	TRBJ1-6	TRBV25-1	CASSESGTGNSPLHF
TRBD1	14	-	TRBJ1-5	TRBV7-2	CASSGDRGNQPQHF
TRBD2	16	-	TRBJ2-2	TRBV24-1	CATSEAGLVNTGELFF
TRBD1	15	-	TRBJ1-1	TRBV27	CASSPPPVRGTEAFF
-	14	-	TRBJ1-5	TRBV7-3	CASSQGFSNQPQHF
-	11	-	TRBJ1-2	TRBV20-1	CSAIQGEGYTF
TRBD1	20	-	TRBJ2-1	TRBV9	CASSSPTGILVTSSYNEQFF
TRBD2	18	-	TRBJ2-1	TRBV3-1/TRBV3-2	CASSHPGRGGSSYNEQFF
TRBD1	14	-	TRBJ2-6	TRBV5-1	CASTQGLGANVLTF
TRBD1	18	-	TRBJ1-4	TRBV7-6	CASSLLGQGTSTNEKLFF